Sequencing of this T cell receptor (beta chain) was carried out in a study of blood T cell repertoires in COVID-19. The J segment lost 2 bases and the V segment lost 1 base, leaving 4 bases of the junction unmatched. The V gene's germline CDR1 is MDHEN and CDR2 SYDVKM. There are 16 residues in the CDR3. Authors' processing steps: It was from reference gene primer amplification that nucleated cell counts were estimated. Measured with immunoSEQ multiplex PCR; TCRdb has only the in-frame clones, and not every one. V, J and clone size were drawn from that table, and D and trimming were deduced from the DNA. The sample lists hundreds of thousands of clones, around 86% occurring once.

This clonotype originated in a man aged 60 to 75 who had recovered from COVID-19. This chain joins TRBV28 and TRBJ2-1; the match to TRBD2 covers 8 bases. Sequencing was carried out using PBMCs or T cells enriched from blood (not recorded which). Written as DNA, the CDR3 is TGTGCCAGCAGTTTATTGGACGGGAGGGCCTACAATGAGCAGTTCTTC. Protein: CASSLLDGRAYNEQFF.